The 4 T cell receptor beta chains given below trace back to one sample, sequenced in a study of T cell clonality in common variable immunodeficiency. Clones were read by immunoSEQ multiplex PCR, and TCRdb kept only the in-frame ones, dropping some. The data show approximately 64,000 clones, none appearing only once, with roughly 1.5% held by the ten largest. Sequences were obtained from peripheral blood mononuclear cells. Receptor source: a person between 18 and 70 years old in good health.

This clone was detected many times. The read stops 3 residues short of the end of the CDR3; the missing end is completed from the germline J gene. V is TRBV11-2 and J is TRBJ1-1; 10 bases line up with TRBD1. The CDR3 covers 14 residues. CDR1 SGHAT and CDR2 FQNNGV come from the germline V gene. J gave up 4 bases and V 4 bases, and 3 bases lay outside the gene matches. The CDR3 spells CASSWGTGATEAFF. The part of the CDR3 DNA that was read is TGTGCCAGCAGCTGGGGGACAGGGGCCACTGAA.

At least ten counts were recorded for this clone. The read comes to an end 3 residues before the CDR3 does, leaving the germline J gene to fill in the end. The chain has TRBV5-4 and TRBJ2-1; 14 nucleotides agree with TRBD2. V shed 5 bases, J shed 9 bases, and the junction held 4 bases outside the gene matches. CDR3 length: 14 residues. The V gene's germline CDR1 is SGHNT and CDR2 YYREEE (reference sequence). The part of the CDR3 DNA that was read is TGTGCCAGCAGTGGGACTAGCGGGAGTCCTGAG. Translation gives CASSGTSGSPE. In full, the CDR3 is CASSGTSGSPEQFF.

As regards this clone: The CDR3 end falls 3 residues outside the read, so it is completed with the germline J gene. The J gene is TRBJ2-1, the V gene TRBV5-1, with D possibly TRBD2 on 5 matching bases. V shed 4 bases and J shed 4 bases, with 18 bases lying between them. The CDR3 runs to 16 residues. The V gene's germline CDR1 is SGHRS and CDR2 YFSETQ. The part of the CDR3 DNA that was read is TGCGCCAGCAGCCTGGCTACTGGACTTTCTTACAATGAG. Its translation: CASSLATGLSYNE. The whole CDR3 sequence is CASSLATGLSYNEQFF. The variable domain in full, with the rest retrieved from reference TRBV5-1 and TRBJ2-1, is KAGVTQTPRYLIKTRGQQVTLSCSPISGHRSVSWYQQTPGQGLQFLFEYFSETQRNKGNFPGRFSGRQFSNSRSEMNVSTLELGDSALYLCASSLATGLSYNEQFFGPGTRLTVL.

The sample holds many counts of this clone. Coverage ceases 3 residues before the CDR3 finishes, and the germline J gene fills in the end. V usage is TRBV5-5 and J usage is TRBJ2-7, with TRBD2 matching over 7 bases. The CDR3 length is 15 residues. J lost 3 bases, V lost 1 base, and 7 bases had no gene match. Per germline, CDR1 SGHKS and CDR2 YYEKEE (reference sequence). The CDR3 sequence: CASSLIAGEIYEQYF. The CDR3 bases that were read are TGTGCCAGCAGCTTGATAGCGGGCGAAATCTACGAG.